A selection of T cell receptor beta chains follows, all from one sample in a study of control samples from healthy donors and cancer patients. Generated by immunoSEQ multiplex PCR, the TCRdb table keeps only in-frame clones and is missing some. The data hold roughly 90,000 clones, with around nine tenths observed a single time. The material sequenced was PBMCs. The receptors stem from a woman aged 50 to 60 with colorectal cancer. Both conserved end residues are part of each CDR3. The D gene is left open where the match is weak. Expanded clones are given a class, and other clones once, few, many or no size at all.

j_call clone_size v_call d_call cdr3_length cdr3_nt cdr3_aa
TRBJ1-4 once TRBV18 NA 15 TGTGCCAGCTCACAAACGGCACAGTCGGGTGAAAAACTGTTTTTT CASSQTAQSGEKLFF
TRBJ2-5 NA TRBV12-5 NA 17 TGTGCTAGTGGTTTGGTACAGACCGGCACAGCCCAAGAGACCCAGTACTTC CASGLVQTGTAQETQYF
TRBJ2-3 once TRBV9 TRBD2 15 TGTGCCAGCAGCGGGACTAGCGGGAGCACAGATACGCAGTATTTT CASSGTSGSTDTQYF
TRBJ1-4 NA TRBV12-3/TRBV12-4 NA 12 TGTGCCACCCGGGGGGAGGGAGAAAAACTGTTTTTT CATRGEGEKLFF
TRBJ1-5 NA TRBV19 NA 14 TGTGCCAGTAGTAACCGGGAGGCTAATCAGCCCCAGCATTTT CASSNREANQPQHF
TRBJ1-5 few TRBV19 NA 14 TGTGCCAGTAGTGGACGGATCATTAATCAGCCCCAGCATTTT CASSGRIINQPQHF
TRBJ2-3 few TRBV29-1 TRBD1 12 TGCAGCATCGACAGGGGGGCAGATACGCAGTATTTT CSIDRGADTQYF
TRBJ2-2 NA TRBV10-3 TRBD1 17 TGTGCCATCAGTTCCGGGACAGGGAATGGAAACACCGGGGAGCTGTTTTTT CAISSGTGNGNTGELFF
TRBJ1-1 NA TRBV19 NA 14 TGTGCCAGTCAATCTCGGACGATGAACACTGAAGCTTTCTTT CASQSRTMNTEAFF
TRBJ1-4 NA TRBV7-9 NA 11 TGTGCCAGCAGCACTACAGAGAAACTGTTTTTT CASSTTEKLFF
TRBJ2-1 NA TRBV5-6 NA 13 TGTGCCAGCAGCGACCGGACAGACAATGAGCAGTTCTTC CASSDRTDNEQFF
TRBJ2-2 NA TRBV5-1 NA 16 TGCGCCAGCAGCCCCGACCCGGCGGGGAACACCGGGGAGCTGTTTTTT CASSPDPAGNTGELFF
TRBJ1-6 NA TRBV7-7 TRBD1 17 TGTGCCAGCAGCTTAGCGCGGGGACAGGGGGCAGGTTCACCCCTCCACTTT CASSLARGQGAGSPLHF
TRBJ1-2 NA TRBV19 NA 13 TGTGCCAGTAGTTACCTGCTGCTGTTTGGCTACACCTTC CASSYLLLFGYTF
TRBJ2-5 NA TRBV25-1 TRBD2 18 TGTGCCAGCAGTGAGGAAAACGGACTAGCGGGGGGAAGGGAGACCCAGTACTTC CASSEENGLAGGRETQYF
TRBJ1-5 NA TRBV6-2/TRBV6-3 NA 13 TGTGCCAGCAGCCCAGATTCCTATCAGCCCCAGCATTTT CASSPDSYQPQHF
TRBJ2-5 NA TRBV5-1 NA 14 TGCGCCAGCACGGGGGGCGCGGGGAGAGAGACCCAGTACTTC CASTGGAGRETQYF
TRBJ1-2 NA TRBV9 TRBD1 14 TGTGCCAGCAGCTCTAATACAGGGGGCGATGGCTACACCTTC CASSSNTGGDGYTF
TRBJ2-5 NA TRBV3-1/TRBV3-2 NA 20 TGTGCCAGCAGCCAAGTCCCCCTTCCTCAACTCGGGGGCGGTCAAGAGACCCAGTACTTC CASSQVPLPQLGGGQETQYF
TRBJ2-5 NA TRBV7-3 TRBD2 16 TGTGCCAGCAGCTTAACGTCCGGGGGGGCCCGGGAGACCCAGTACTTC CASSLTSGGARETQYF
TRBJ2-5 few TRBV11-3 TRBD2 15 TGTGCCAGCAGCTTAGTCGCGGGGGGACAAGAGACCCAGTACTTC CASSLVAGGQETQYF
TRBJ1-4 NA TRBV6-6 NA 13 TGTGCCAGCAGTTACTCGGGGGAGGAAAAACTGTTTTTT CASSYSGEEKLFF
TRBJ1-4 NA TRBV5-1 NA 14 TGCGCCAGCAGCTTGGCCCCCGAGGGGGAAAAACTGTTTTTT CASSLAPEGEKLFF
TRBJ1-3 NA TRBV14 NA 12 TGTGCCAGCAGCCAAGTTGGAAACACCATATATTTT CASSQVGNTIYF
TRBJ1-1 NA TRBV19 NA 14 TGTGCCAGTAGCACCTACCATGGGAACACTGAAGCTTTCTTT CASSTYHGNTEAFF
TRBJ2-2 NA TRBV4-3 NA 14 TGCGCCAGCAGCCAAGATAGGGGGACCGGGGAGCTGTTTTTT CASSQDRGTGELFF
TRBJ2-1 NA TRBV7-3 TRBD2 16 TGTGCCAGCAGCCAGGGACTAGCGGGGTCTCTGAGGGAGCAGTTCTTC CASSQGLAGSLREQFF
TRBJ1-2 NA TRBV7-9 NA 13 TGTGCCAGCAGCTTAGCGCCGCTGCCCGGCTACACCTTC CASSLAPLPGYTF
TRBJ1-1 once TRBV28 NA 13 TGTGCCAGCAGTCGGGATGAGAACACTGAAGCTTTCTTT CASSRDENTEAFF